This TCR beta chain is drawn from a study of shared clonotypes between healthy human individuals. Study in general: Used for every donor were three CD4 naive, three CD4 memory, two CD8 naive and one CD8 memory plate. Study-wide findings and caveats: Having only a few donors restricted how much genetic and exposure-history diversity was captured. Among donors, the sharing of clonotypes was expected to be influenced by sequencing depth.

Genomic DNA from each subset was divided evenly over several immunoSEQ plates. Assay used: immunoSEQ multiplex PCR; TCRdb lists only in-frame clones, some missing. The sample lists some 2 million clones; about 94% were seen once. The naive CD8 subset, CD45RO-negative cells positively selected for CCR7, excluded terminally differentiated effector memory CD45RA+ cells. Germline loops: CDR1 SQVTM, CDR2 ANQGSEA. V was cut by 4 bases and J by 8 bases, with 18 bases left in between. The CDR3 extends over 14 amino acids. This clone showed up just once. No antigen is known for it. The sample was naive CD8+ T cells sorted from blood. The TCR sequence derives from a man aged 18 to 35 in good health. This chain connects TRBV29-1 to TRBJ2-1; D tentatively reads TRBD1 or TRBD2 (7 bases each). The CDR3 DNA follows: TGCAGCGTTGTACCTAGGGGGCGGGAGTATGAGCAGTTCTTC. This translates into CSVVPRGREYEQFF.